The clone carrying this T cell receptor (beta chain) was seen a few times. Its antigen is undetermined. TCRdb reprocessed the RT-PCR reads via MiXCR and lists one record per CDR3 protein. The repertoire has about 190,000 distinct CDR3 sequences, over 13% of them found once; the top ten carry about 28%. The source of the sample is a study of response to subunit inactivated influenza vaccine. Study-wide results and limits: Authors proposed each seasonal influenza vaccination draws in few new T cells.

CDR1 and CDR2 (germline): MNHEY, SVGAGI. This CDR3 has 16 amino acids. V dropped 0 bases and J dropped 6 bases, with 18 bases sitting between them. J is TRBJ2-7 and V is TRBV6-5; D is unclear. The sequence derives from a man aged 45-60 years who received an inactivated influenza vaccine. Sequenced material: CD8+ T cells sorted from PBMCs, taken 5 to 6 days after vaccination. CDR3 in DNA: TGTGCCAGCAGTTACTCGACCAGCTCGATTGCAGGCGAGCAGTACTTC. It specifies CASSYSTSSIAGEQYF.